This TCR beta chain was sequenced in a study of CD8 T cells in Susac syndrome. Looked up from germline, CDR1 is SQVTM and CDR2 is ANQGSEA. The CDR3 extends over 12 amino acids. With 4 bases removed from V and 1 base from J, the gap between germline ends came to 8 bases. The multiple sclerosis controls, all treatment-naive patients, had relapsing-remitting disease that was stable or active. TEMRA cells underwent FACS enrichment and CD8+ and CD4+ T cells underwent negative isolation. The RNA, about 0.5 to 1 ug, was put through reverse transcription using random hexamers. Multiplex immunoSEQ PCR targeted 54 Vbeta and 13 Jbeta TCR beta segments. TCRdb recomputed calls from the immunoSEQ multiplex PCR reads with MiXCR, one row per CDR3 protein. The sample yields about 73,000 distinct CDR3 sequences, over 85% seen once.

Material: CD8+ T cells from PBMCs. The chain links TRBV29-1 to TRBJ2-7; D uncertain. The receptor was derived from a human donor with multiple sclerosis. The CDR3 sequence: CSVGTASYEQYF. CDR3 DNA: TGCAGCGTTGGAACGGCGTCCTACGAGCAGTACTTC.